This TCR beta chain was obtained from a study of blood T cell repertoires in COVID-19. Study-wide context: Collection of acute and convalescent COVID-19 samples took place in the United States, Italy and Spain.

In the study's own analysis: Estimated nucleated cell counts came from reference gene primer amplification. Repertoires were generated with immunoSEQ multiplex PCR, while TCRdb's copy carries only in-frame clones and drops some. The V and J calls and clone size are taken from that table; D and trimming were inferred from the DNA. The sample lists about 190,000 clones; less than 85% were seen once. This CDR3 is built from 15 residues. Germline CDR1 LGHDT, CDR2 YNNKEL (reference sequence). Trimming removed 4 bases from V and 0 bases from J, with 9 bases in between. Recruitment covered roughly 24 US areas and drew participants whose ages spanned roughly 18 to 90 years.

V usage is TRBV3-1 (or the pseudogene TRBV3-2) and J usage is TRBJ2-2; D is uncertain. The sequence was collected from a woman aged 25 to 39 who had recovered from COVID-19. Sequencing used PBMCs or T cells enriched from blood (not recorded which). The CDR3 nucleotides are TGTGCCAGCAGCCCCTTTTCAGCGAACACCGGGGAGCTGTTTTTT. The encoded protein is CASSPFSANTGELFF.